These 22 T cell receptor beta chains share one sample of origin, sequenced in a study of blood T cell repertoires in COVID-19. Assay: immunoSEQ multiplex PCR; the TCRdb copy retains only in-frame clones and omits some. The sample has 150,000 to 200,000 clones, 80% to 90% seen once; the top ten hold roughly 7.8%. The sequencing sample was made of peripheral blood. The receptors here all came from a man aged 55 to 70 with acute or convalescent COVID-19.

The gene calls are TRBV5-1 and TRBJ1-1, with D tentatively TRBD1 (5 bases). The CDR3 spans 13 residues. Trimming cost V 4 bases and J 7 bases, with 14 bases left between them. Germline V gene lookup returns CDR1 SGHRS and CDR2 YFSETQ. CDR3 sequence reads: CASSTSGWVEAFF. CDR3 sequence (DNA): TGCGCCAGCAGCACCTCAGGGTGGGTTGAAGCTTTCTTT.

This clone was seen just once. The rearrangement links TRBV5-4 to TRBJ2-7; 12 bases match TRBD1. The CDR3 length is 16 residues. After removal of 4 bases from V and 1 base from J, the junction contained 6 bases not matched to a gene. The germline gives CDR1 SGHNT, CDR2 YYREEE (reference sequence). CDR3 in amino acids: CASSPGTGGHSYEQYF. CDR3 nucleotides: TGTGCCAGCAGCCCCGGGACAGGGGGCCATTCCTACGAGCAGTACTTC.

The table lists this clone with a few counts. The chain recombines TRBV4-1 with TRBJ1-1; a possible D gene is TRBD1 (5 bases). Trimming took 2 bases from V and 4 from J, leaving 8 bases between them. The length of the CDR3 is 13 residues. CDR1 is MGHRA and CDR2 is YSYEKL in the germline V gene. The CDR3 loop reads CASSQNRFTEAFF. CDR3 nucleotides: TGCGCCAGCAGCCAAAACAGGTTCACTGAAGCTTTCTTT.

The chain carries TRBV11-2 and TRBJ1-1; a weak D match, TRBD1 (5 bases). Germline assignment: CDR1 SGHAT and CDR2 FQNNGV. This CDR3 is 14 amino acids long. The V and J ends lost 5 bases and 1 base respectively, with 11 bases between them. The CDR3 DNA sequence: TGTGCCAGCAGCCTAAGTACAGGGAACACTGAAGCTTTCTTT. It yields the protein CASSLSTGNTEAFF. Looking up the rest from reference TRBV11-2 and TRBJ1-1 gives the full variable domain: EAGVAQSPRYKIIEKRQSVAFWCNPISGHATLYWYQQILGQGPKLLIQFQNNGVVDDSQLPKDRFSAERLKGVDSTLKIQPAKLEDSAVYLCASSLSTGNTEAFFGQGTRLTVV.

The V and J genes are TRBV7-3 and TRBJ2-1, with 9 bases fitting TRBD2. There are 16 residues in the CDR3. J was trimmed by 2 bases and V by 5 bases; bases with no gene match: 7. Germline V gives CDR1 SGHTA, CDR2 FQGTGA. CDR3 sequence reads: CASSPSGTSTYNEQFF. DNA of the CDR3: TGTGCCAGCAGCCCCTCCGGGACTAGCACCTACAATGAGCAGTTCTTC.

The CDR3: CASSLRSTDTQYF. In DNA form, the CDR3 reads TGCGCCAGCAGCCTCCGTAGCACAGATACGCAGTATTTT. J is TRBJ2-3 and V is TRBV4-1; D is undetermined. The CDR3 is 13 amino acids. Germline V lookup: CDR1 MGHRA, CDR2 YSYEKL. Trimming left V 4 bases short and J 0 bases short, with 5 bases between.

The J gene is TRBJ2-1, the V gene TRBV7-2; TRBD2 might be the D (5 bases). Germline V gene sequence: CDR1 SGHTA, CDR2 FQGNSA. Trimming stripped 5 bases from V and 0 bases from J, with 11 bases between. This CDR3 has 15 residues. CDR3 coding DNA: TGTGCCAGCAGCCTTTCCGGGAACTCCTACAATGAGCAGTTCTTC. The encoded protein is CASSLSGNSYNEQFF.

The gene calls are TRBV7-3 and TRBJ2-1; tentatively, D is TRBD1 (7 bases). Germline CDR1 SGHTA, CDR2 FQGTGA. Trimming pared 5 bases from V and 9 bases from J, leaving 11 bases between. This CDR3 is built from 12 residues. The CDR3, as DNA: TGTGCCAGCAGCCCTCAGGGGGGTGAGCAGTTCTTC. This codes for CASSPQGGEQFF. The full variable domain, its missing parts supplied by reference TRBV7-3 and TRBJ2-1, is GAGVSQTPSNKVTEKGKYVELRCDPISGHTALYWYRQSLGQGPEFLIYFQGTGAADDSGLPNDRFFAVRPEGSVSTLKIQRTERGDSAVYLCASSPQGGEQFFGPGTRLTVL.

In DNA, the CDR3 is TGCGCCAGCAGCTTAGGACTGGGAGGCTCCTACAATGAGCAGTTCTTC. Protein product: CASSLGLGGSYNEQFF. This sequence joins TRBV10-1 and TRBJ2-1, with D maybe TRBD2 (6 bases). V lost 6 bases, J lost 0 bases, and 15 bases lay in between. The CDR3 spans 16 residues. The germline V gene has CDR1 WNHNN and CDR2 SYGVQD (reference sequence).

The chain couples TRBV30 to TRBJ2-7; D remains ambiguous. CDR3 length: 14 amino acids. CDR1 and CDR2 from the germline V gene are GTSNPN and SVGIG (reference sequence). V dropped 3 bases and J dropped 3 bases, with 15 bases sitting between them. The CDR3 sequence is CAWSTASLNYEQYF. The CDR3 coding sequence is TGTGCCTGGAGCACCGCTAGTCTCAACTACGAGCAGTACTTC.

J is TRBJ2-7 and V is TRBV27; no clear D. The CDR3 has 14 residues. V lost 4 bases, J lost 6 bases, and 16 bases lay in between. The germline V gene has CDR1 MNHEY and CDR2 SMNVEV (reference sequence). CDR3 sequence: CASSSNPRPSEQYF. For the CDR3, the DNA is TGTGCCAGCAGTTCAAATCCTAGACCCAGCGAGCAGTACTTC.

The chain employs TRBV27 and TRBJ2-5; D gene uncertain. The CDR3 has 14 amino acids. Trimming left V 5 bases short and J 1 base short, with 11 bases between. In germline, CDR1 is MNHEY, CDR2 SMNVEV (reference sequence). In DNA form, the CDR3 reads TGTGCCAGCAGTCCCGACTTCTCCCAAGAGACCCAGTACTTC. The encoded protein is CASSPDFSQETQYF.

The count of this clone is one. V is TRBV6-5 and J is TRBJ2-7, with 7 nucleotides matching TRBD1. The CDR3 totals 15 residues. Trimming took 0 bases from V and 3 from J; bases not matched to a gene: 5. The V gene's germline CDR1 is MNHEY and CDR2 SVGAGI. The CDR3 region has the DNA TGTGCCAGCAGTTACTCAAGGGACAGATTCTACGAGCAGTACTTC. Translating gives CASSYSRDRFYEQYF.

The rearrangement uses TRBV25-1 and TRBJ1-5; 10 positions match TRBD1. CDR1 and CDR2 from the germline V gene are MGHDK and SYGVNS. The CDR3 sequence is 16 residues long. The V segment lost 2 bases and the J segment 7 bases; nucleotides outside the gene matches: 8. CDR3 nucleotides: TGTGCCAGCAGTGAAGCGGGACAGGGGCGTAGCCAGCCCCAGCATTTT. It encodes CASSEAGQGRSQPQHF.

The genes are TRBV5-1 and TRBJ1-2; 7 nucleotides align to TRBD1. Germline loops: CDR1 SGHRS, CDR2 YFSETQ. V shed 3 bases, J shed 7 bases, and the junction held 15 bases outside the gene matches. This CDR3 contains 16 residues. The CDR3 sequence: CASSSTVDRPLSGYTF. In DNA, the CDR3 is TGCGCCAGCAGCTCAACTGTGGACAGGCCTCTTAGTGGCTACACCTTC.

This chain uses TRBV5-1 with TRBJ1-1, with 9 bases fitting TRBD1. Germline trimming cut 1 base from V and 3 bases from J; bases unmatched to any gene: 4. The CDR3 runs to 15 residues. CDR1 SGHRS and CDR2 YFSETQ come from the germline V gene. This CDR3 is CASSLQNRGHTEAFF. The DNA of the CDR3 is TGCGCCAGCAGCTTGCAAAACAGGGGGCACACTGAAGCTTTCTTT.

The V gene is TRBV29-1, the J gene TRBJ1-5; D is possibly TRBD1 (5 bases). The germline V gene has CDR1 SQVTM and CDR2 ANQGSEA. Trimming pared 6 bases from V and 2 bases from J, leaving 8 bases between. CDR3 size: 12 residues. CDR3 sequence (DNA): TGCAGCGTGGGGGAGGGCAATCAGCCCCAGCATTTT. Translated, it gives CSVGEGNQPQHF.

This chain links TRBV11-2 with TRBJ2-5; D is possibly TRBD2 (7 bases). Trimming left V 5 bases short and J 5 bases short, with 12 bases between. Germline CDR1 is SGHAT and CDR2 is FQNNGV. The CDR3 runs 13 residues. The DNA of the CDR3 is TGTGCCAGCAGCGGGGAGGGGGGCGAGACCCAGTACTTC. Amino acid sequence: CASSGEGGETQYF.

This clone came up once. The rearrangement joins TRBV28 to TRBJ1-5, with a tentative D call TRBD1 (6 bases). The germline CDR1 and CDR2 sequences are MDHEN and SYDVKM. The CDR3 is 15 amino acids. Trimming left V 6 bases short and J 4 bases short, with 16 bases between. Written as DNA, the CDR3 is TGTGCCAGCAGCTTAGGCACAGGGTGGAATCAGCCCCAGCATTTT. Translated: CASSLGTGWNQPQHF. Full variable domain (rest looked up from reference TRBV28 and TRBJ1-5): DVKVTQSSRYLVKRTGEKVFLECVQDMDHENMFWYRQDPGLGLRLIYFSYDVKMKEKGDIPEGYSVSREKKERFSLILESASTNQTSMYLCASSLGTGWNQPQHFGDGTRLSIL.

This chain connects TRBV13 to TRBJ2-7; 10 bases align to TRBD1. Germline loops: CDR1 PRHDT, CDR2 FYEKMQ (reference sequence). V lost 5 bases and J lost 6; bases outside the gene matches: 7. The CDR3 runs to 14 residues. CDR3 nucleotide sequence: TGTGCCAGCAGCCAACCGGGACAGGGGTCCGAGCAGTACTTC. Its translation is CASSQPGQGSEQYF.

This clone came up a few times. The chain has TRBV25-1 and TRBJ1-2; TRBD1 matches 11 bases. Germline CDR1 is MGHDK and CDR2 is SYGVNS. This CDR3 comprises 16 residues. The junction had 9 bases not matched to a gene; V was cut back by 5 bases and J by 4 bases. The CDR3 DNA follows: TGTGCCAGCAGTCATAGGACAGGGGGCTCCCTCTATGGCTACACCTTC. The encoded protein is CASSHRTGGSLYGYTF.

This chain's CDR3 is CASSQRGTGELFF. CDR3 sequence (DNA): TGTGCCAGCAGCCAAAGGGGCACCGGGGAGCTGTTTTTT. The gene calls are TRBV3-1 (or the pseudogene TRBV3-2) and TRBJ2-2; a weak D match, TRBD1 (5 bases). This CDR3 spans 13 amino acids. V shed 2 bases and J shed 4 bases, with 5 bases lying between them. The V gene's germline CDR1 is LGHDT and CDR2 YNNKEL (reference sequence).